Shown below are 16 T cell receptor beta chains from a single sample sequenced in a study of tumor and adjacent non-tumor tissue in lung cancer. Three rounds of nested PCR, following a modified ARM-PCR protocol, produced the TCRbeta library. TCRdb itself ran the multiplex PCR reads through MiXCR, one entry per CDR3 protein. The sample holds tens of thousands of distinct CDR3 sequences, roughly 72% seen once. This sample's RNA came from whole unsorted tissue. Sequenced material: lung tumor tissue. The receptors were gathered from a woman in her 40s with non-small cell lung cancer.

This clonotype was seen repeatedly, ten times or more. The rearrangement joins TRBV4-2 to TRBJ2-5; 9 bases agree with TRBD2. After removal of 0 bases from V and 1 base from J, the junction contained 6 bases not matched to a gene. This CDR3 region has 17 residues. CDR1 is LGHNA, CDR2 YNFKEQ, per germline. The CDR3 sequence is CASSQDLAGALQETQYF. The CDR3 DNA reads TGTGCCAGCAGCCAAGATTTAGCGGGGGCCCTCCAAGAGACCCAGTACTTC.

This clonotype was recorded many times. This chain joins TRBV6-1 and TRBJ1-2; D gene uncertain. V gave up 0 bases and J gave up 10 bases, with 12 bases separating them. Germline V CDR1 and CDR2: MNHNS, SASEGT. This CDR3 spans 13 amino acids. The CDR3 nucleotides are TGTGCCAGCAGTGAAGCTGGGGAGGCCTTCTACACCTTC. This encodes CASSEAGEAFYTF.

This clonotype was counted once. The conserved phenylalanine or tryptophan normally closing the CDR3 is absent here, so this likely arose from a read error. The chain has TRBV6-1 and TRBJ2-3, with TRBD2 matching over 10 bases. Germline V gene lookup returns CDR1 MNHNS and CDR2 SASEGT. There are 16 residues in the CDR3. The CDR3 DNA reads TGTGCCAGCGGTGAAAAAGCGGGAGGGGGCCGAGATACGCAGTATCTT. Its protein product is CASGEKAGGGRDTQYL.

Regarding this clonotype: One base away lies a much larger clone, so this may be a sequencing read error. This chain connects TRBV15 to TRBJ2-1; 12 nucleotides line up with TRBD2. The CDR3 extends over 16 amino acids. Germline V CDR1 and CDR2: LNHNV, YYDKDF (reference sequence). CDR3 nucleotide sequence: TGTGCCACCAGCAGAAGGACTAGCGGGAATTACAATGAGCACTTCTTC. This codes for CATSRRTSGNYNEHFF.

To note about this clonotype: At one boundary the junction diverges from the germline segment, which might be a read error. The rearrangement joins TRBV29-1 to TRBJ2-1, with unresolved D. Germline CDR1 and CDR2: SQVTM and ANQGSEA. This CDR3 comprises 14 residues. The CDR3 DNA follows: TGCTGCGTGACTGACGGTTTTTCTTACAATGAGCAGTTCTTC. Protein sequence: CCVTDGFSYNEQFF.

Turning to this clonotype: Being one base from a much bigger clone, this may be a read error. This chain connects TRBV20-1 to TRBJ2-7; D perhaps matches TRBD1 (5 bases). The germline V and J ends were trimmed by 1 base and 3 bases, with 16 bases remaining between them. Germline CDR1 and CDR2: DFQATT and SNEGSKA (reference sequence). The CDR3 loop spans 15 amino acids. CDR3 nucleotides: TGCAGTGCTAGAGGTACCCCTCAGGGTCACTACGAGCAGTACTTC. It specifies CSARGTPQGHYEQYF.

Ten or more counts support this clonotype. The rearrangement links TRBV6-5 to TRBJ2-7; D ambiguous. The CDR3 sequence is 12 residues long. CDR1 and CDR2 (germline): MNHEY, SVGAGI. V lost 6 bases and J lost 3, with 9 bases in between. The DNA for the CDR3 is TGTGCCAGCAGCCCCGGCTACTACGAGCAGTACTTC. It translates to CASSPGYYEQYF.

For this clonotype: One end of the junction fails to match germline, which may point to a read error. The gene calls are TRBV13 and TRBJ1-5; possible D gene TRBD1, 6 bases. From germline, CDR1 is PRHDT and CDR2 FYEKMQ (reference sequence). There are 15 residues in the CDR3. The CDR3 region has the DNA TGTGCCAGCAGCAGAGGGGGGGCTTACAATCAGCCCCAGCATTTC. Its translation: CASSRGGAYNQPQHF.

This clonotype was picked up many times. This chain links TRBV10-3 with TRBJ2-5; D gene ambiguous. Trimming stripped 2 bases from V and 7 bases from J, with 8 bases between. The CDR3 spans 12 residues. Per the germline V gene, CDR1 is ENHRY and CDR2 is SYGVKD. CDR3 coding DNA: TGTGCCATCAGTGAGAGAGAGGTGACCCAGTACTTC. Translation gives CAISEREVTQYF.

The gene calls are TRBV20-1 and TRBJ1-2; 8 bases map to TRBD1. CDR1 and CDR2 (germline): DFQATT, SNEGSKA (reference sequence). J was trimmed by 0 bases and V by 0 bases; bases with no gene match: 3. The CDR3 totals 15 residues. CDR3: CSARDGQGANYGYTF. The DNA for the CDR3 is TGCAGTGCTAGAGATGGACAGGGCGCTAACTATGGCTACACCTTC.

A note on this clonotype: One base away lies a much larger clone, so this may be a sequencing read error. This chain connects TRBV14 to TRBJ1-1; D is perhaps TRBD1 (5 bases). The CDR3 is 16 amino acids. The germline gives CDR1 SGHDN, CDR2 FVKESK. The DNA for the CDR3 is TGTACCAGCAGCCGGGGGGGGTCGGCAGCTCGGACTGAAGCTTTCTTT. Amino acid sequence: CTSSRGGSAARTEAFF.

This clonotype was observed a few times. The chain carries TRBV7-9 and TRBJ2-7; D gene unclear. CDR1 SEHNR and CDR2 FQNEAQ come from the germline V gene (reference sequence). This CDR3 has 18 amino acids. V was cut by 5 bases and J by 2 bases, with 25 bases left in between. DNA for the CDR3: TGTGCCAGCAGCAGAGATACTCCCAGAGAATACACGACCTACGAGCAGTACTTC. Translated: CASSRDTPREYTTYEQYF.

On this clonotype itself: At one end, the junction sequence differs from germline, possibly due to a read error. This rearrangement joins TRBV29-1 to TRBJ1-1; possible D gene TRBD1, 5 bases. CDR3 size: 14 residues. In germline, CDR1 is SQVTM, CDR2 ANQGSEA. CDR3 residues: CSPITPGGSSEAFF. CDR3 bases: TGCAGCCCAATTACCCCCGGGGGGAGTTCTGAAGCCTTCTTT.

A word on this clonotype: A junction end diverges from the germline sequence, so it may reflect a read error. The V gene is TRBV7-9, the J gene TRBJ1-5; D is uncertain. The CDR3 extends over 14 amino acids. Germline CDR1 is SEHNR and CDR2 is FQNEAQ (reference sequence). The CDR3 sequence is CAGSIGLSNQPQHF. CDR3 nucleotide sequence: TGTGCCGGCAGCATAGGGTTAAGCAATCAGCCCCAGCATTTT.

A few counts support this clonotype. This sequence joins TRBV28 and TRBJ1-6, with D possibly TRBD1 on 5 matching bases. This CDR3 has 14 residues. Trimming pared 6 bases from V and 8 bases from J, leaving 14 bases between. Germline CDR1 and CDR2: MDHEN and SYDVKM. In DNA, the CDR3 is TGTGCCAGCAGAAACCAGGGTTCCTATTCACCCCTCCACTTT. It is translated as CASRNQGSYSPLHF.

This clonotype has only one observation. One end of the junction is discordant with germline, which a read error may explain. This chain links TRBV6-1 with TRBJ2-5; TRBD2 might be the D (6 bases). CDR1 is MNHNS and CDR2 is SASEGT in the germline V gene. CDR3 length: 18 amino acids. The DNA for the CDR3 is TGTGCCAGCTGTGAACTTGGACCGGACTACTGCCGCCCGGAGACCCAGTACTTC. This sequence encodes CASCELGPDYCRPETQYF.